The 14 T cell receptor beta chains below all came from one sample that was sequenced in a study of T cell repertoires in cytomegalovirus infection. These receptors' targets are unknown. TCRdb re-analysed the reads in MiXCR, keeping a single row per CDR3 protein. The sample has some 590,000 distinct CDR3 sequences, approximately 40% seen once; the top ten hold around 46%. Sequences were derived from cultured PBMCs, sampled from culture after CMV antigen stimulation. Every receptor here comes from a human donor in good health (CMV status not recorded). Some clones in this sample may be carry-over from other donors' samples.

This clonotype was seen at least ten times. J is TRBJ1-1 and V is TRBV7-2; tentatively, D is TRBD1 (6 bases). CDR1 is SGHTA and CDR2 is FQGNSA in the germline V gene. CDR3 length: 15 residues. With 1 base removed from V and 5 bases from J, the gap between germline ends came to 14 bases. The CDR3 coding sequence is TGTGCCAGCAGCTTAGGTGGGGGGGGCGGGACTGAAGCTTTCTTT. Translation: CASSLGGGGGTEAFF.

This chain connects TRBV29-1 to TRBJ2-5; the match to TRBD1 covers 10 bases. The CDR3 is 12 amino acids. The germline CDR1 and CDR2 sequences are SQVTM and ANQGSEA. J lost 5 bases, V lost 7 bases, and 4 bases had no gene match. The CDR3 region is CSGGTGDETQYF. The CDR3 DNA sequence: TGCAGCGGGGGGACAGGGGATGAGACCCAGTACTTC. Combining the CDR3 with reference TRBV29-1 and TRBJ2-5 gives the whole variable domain SAVISQKPSRDICQRGTSLTIQCQVDSQVTMMFWYRQQPGQSLTLIATANQGSEATYESGFVIDKFPISRPNLTFSTLTVSNMSPEDSSIYLCSGGTGDETQYFGPGTRLLVL.

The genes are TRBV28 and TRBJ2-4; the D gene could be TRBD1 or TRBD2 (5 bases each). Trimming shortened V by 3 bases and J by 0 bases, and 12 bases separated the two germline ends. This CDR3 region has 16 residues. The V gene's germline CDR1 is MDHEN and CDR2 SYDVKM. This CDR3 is CASSFTGAGAKNIQYF. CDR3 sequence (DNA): TGTGCCAGCAGTTTCACCGGGGCTGGAGCCAAAAACATTCAGTACTTC.

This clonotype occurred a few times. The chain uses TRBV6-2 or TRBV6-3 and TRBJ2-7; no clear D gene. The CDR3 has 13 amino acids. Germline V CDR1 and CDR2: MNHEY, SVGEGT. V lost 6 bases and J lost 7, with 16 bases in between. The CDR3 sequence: CASREHLYKEQYF. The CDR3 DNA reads TGTGCCAGCAGGGAACACCTATACAAGGAGCAGTACTTC.

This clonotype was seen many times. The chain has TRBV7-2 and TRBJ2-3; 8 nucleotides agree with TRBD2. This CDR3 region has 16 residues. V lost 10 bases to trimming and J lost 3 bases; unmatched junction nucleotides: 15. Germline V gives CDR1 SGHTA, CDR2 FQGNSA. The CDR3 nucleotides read TGTGCCACCTCTACCTACCGGGGGGGCAGGACAGATACGCAGTATTTT. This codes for CATSTYRGGRTDTQYF.

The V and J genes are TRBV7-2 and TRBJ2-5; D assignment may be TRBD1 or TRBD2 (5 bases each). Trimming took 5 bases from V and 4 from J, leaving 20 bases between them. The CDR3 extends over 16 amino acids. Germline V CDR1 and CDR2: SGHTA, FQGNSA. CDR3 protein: CASSTQPGRLGETQYF. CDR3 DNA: TGTGCCAGCAGCACCCAACCGGGACGACTTGGAGAGACCCAGTACTTC.

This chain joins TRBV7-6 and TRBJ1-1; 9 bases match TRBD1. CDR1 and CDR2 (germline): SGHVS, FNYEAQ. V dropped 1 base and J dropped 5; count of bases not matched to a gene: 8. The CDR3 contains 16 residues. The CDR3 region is CASSLGPGQGRTEAFF. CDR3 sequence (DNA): TGTGCCAGCAGCTTAGGGCCGGGACAGGGAAGGACTGAAGCTTTCTTT.

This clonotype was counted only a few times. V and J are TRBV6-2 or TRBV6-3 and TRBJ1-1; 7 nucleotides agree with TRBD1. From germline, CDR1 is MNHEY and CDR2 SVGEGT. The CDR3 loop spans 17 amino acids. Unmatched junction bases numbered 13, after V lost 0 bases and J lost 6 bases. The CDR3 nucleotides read TGTGCCAGCAGTTACTCCACAATGACAGGGCTTAGGGCTGAAGCTTTCTTT. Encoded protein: CASSYSTMTGLRAEAFF.

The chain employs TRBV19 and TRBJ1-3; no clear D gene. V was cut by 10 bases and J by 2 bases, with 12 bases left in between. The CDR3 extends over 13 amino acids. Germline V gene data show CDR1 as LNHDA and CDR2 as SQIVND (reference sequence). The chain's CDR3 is CATAPGPGNTIYF. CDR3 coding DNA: TGTGCCACCGCGCCCGGTCCTGGAAACACCATATATTTT.

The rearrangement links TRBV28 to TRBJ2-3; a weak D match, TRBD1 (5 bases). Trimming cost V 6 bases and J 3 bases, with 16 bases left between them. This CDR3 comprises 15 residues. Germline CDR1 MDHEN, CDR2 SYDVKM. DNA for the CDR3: TGTGCCAGCAGGCCCTGGGGCAGGGCGACAGATACGCAGTATTTT. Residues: CASRPWGRATDTQYF.

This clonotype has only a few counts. For the CDR3, the DNA is TGTGCCAGCAGCTTAGGCCCAGACTTCTACAATGAGCAGTTCTTC. It yields the protein CASSLGPDFYNEQFF. This rearrangement joins TRBV7-2 to TRBJ2-1; D is unresolved. With 1 base removed from V and 3 bases from J, the gap between germline ends came to 10 bases. Looked up from germline, CDR1 is SGHTA and CDR2 is FQGNSA. CDR3 size: 15 residues.

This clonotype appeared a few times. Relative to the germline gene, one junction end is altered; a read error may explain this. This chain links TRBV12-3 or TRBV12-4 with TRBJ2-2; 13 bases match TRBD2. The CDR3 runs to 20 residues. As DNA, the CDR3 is TGTGCCAGCACTTTACGGGGACTAGCGGGGTTTTTTTCCGTCGGCGGGGAGCTGTTTTTT. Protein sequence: CASTLRGLAGFFSVGGELFF.

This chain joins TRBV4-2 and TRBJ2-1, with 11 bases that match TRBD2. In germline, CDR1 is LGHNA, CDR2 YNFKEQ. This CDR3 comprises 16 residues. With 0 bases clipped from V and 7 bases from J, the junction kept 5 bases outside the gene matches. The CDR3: CASSQEMTSGENEQFF. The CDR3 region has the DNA TGTGCCAGCAGCCAAGAGATGACTAGCGGGGAGAATGAGCAGTTCTTC.

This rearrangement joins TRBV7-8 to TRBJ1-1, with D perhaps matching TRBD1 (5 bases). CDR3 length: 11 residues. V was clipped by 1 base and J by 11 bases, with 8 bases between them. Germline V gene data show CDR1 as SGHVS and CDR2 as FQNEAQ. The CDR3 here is CASSLDKGAFF. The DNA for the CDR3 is TGTGCCAGCAGCTTAGACAAGGGGGCTTTCTTT.